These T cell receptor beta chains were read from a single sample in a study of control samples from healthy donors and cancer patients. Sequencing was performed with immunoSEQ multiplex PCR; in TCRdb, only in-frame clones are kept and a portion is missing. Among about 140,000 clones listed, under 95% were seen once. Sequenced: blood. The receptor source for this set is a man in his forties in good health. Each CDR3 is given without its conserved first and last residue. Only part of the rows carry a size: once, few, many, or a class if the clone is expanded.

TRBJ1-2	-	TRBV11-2	ASSLTGGDIYGYT
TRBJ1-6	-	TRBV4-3	ASSQGQGHNSPLH
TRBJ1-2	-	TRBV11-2	ASSLHMGYGYT
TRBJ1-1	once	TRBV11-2	ASSLSGGNTEAF
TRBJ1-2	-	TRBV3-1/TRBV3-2	ASSQDIGYT
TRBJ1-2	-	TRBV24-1	ATSDSRQGPNYGYT
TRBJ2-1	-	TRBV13	ASSGTRDREGGEQF
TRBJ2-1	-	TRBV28	ATERITGSVQYDEQF
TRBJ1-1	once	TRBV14	ASSYGGNTEAF
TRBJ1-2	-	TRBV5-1	ASSPGQGAFT
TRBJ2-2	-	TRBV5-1	ASSALAGGLTGELF
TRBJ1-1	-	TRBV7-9	ASSPSSGHLMNTEAF
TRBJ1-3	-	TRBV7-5	ARSLFVWQVSGNTIY
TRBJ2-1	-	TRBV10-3	AIRLTSGGADEQF
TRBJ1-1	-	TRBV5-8	ASSLVSRGTEAF
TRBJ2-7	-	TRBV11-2	ASSLARGGNEQY
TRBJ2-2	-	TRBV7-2	ASSIPLTGKNTGELF
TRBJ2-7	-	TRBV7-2	ASSLEGSQAYEQY
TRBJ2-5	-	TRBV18	ASSLGRRQETQY
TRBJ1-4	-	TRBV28	ASTGIPTNEKLF
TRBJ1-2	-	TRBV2	ASTLWGQNYGYT
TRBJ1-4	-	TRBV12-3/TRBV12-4	ASSLAGEKLF
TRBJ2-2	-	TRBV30	AWSAEGRTGELF
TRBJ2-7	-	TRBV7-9	ASSPDSSYEQY
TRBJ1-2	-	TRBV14	ASSQGYGYT
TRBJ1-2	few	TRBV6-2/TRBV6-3	ASSYPDAGYT
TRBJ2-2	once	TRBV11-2	ASSRFPNTGELF
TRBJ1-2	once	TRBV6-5	ASSPGGGRYGYT
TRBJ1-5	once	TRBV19	ASSLLNQPQH
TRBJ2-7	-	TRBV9	ASSVDRVSYEQY
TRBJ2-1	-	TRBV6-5	ASSRSGSKQF
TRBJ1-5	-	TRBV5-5	ASSLDWTGPNQPQH
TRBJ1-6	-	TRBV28	ASSLWGPGKDSPLH
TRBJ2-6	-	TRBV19	ASTPVSRSSGANVLT
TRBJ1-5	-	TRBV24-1	ATSGRGLNQPQH
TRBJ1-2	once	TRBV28	ASSYGQGNYGYT
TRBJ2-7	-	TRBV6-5	ASTYGGAGEQY
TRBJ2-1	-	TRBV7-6	ASSLEVPSGSGYNEQF
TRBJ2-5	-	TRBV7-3	ASSPQGASETQY
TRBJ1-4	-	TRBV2	ASSETTGGSFNEKLF
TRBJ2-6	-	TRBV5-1	ASSLVNSGANVLT
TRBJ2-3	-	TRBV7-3	ASSLGTSGSTDTQY
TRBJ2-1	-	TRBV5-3	AGRSAPYNEQF
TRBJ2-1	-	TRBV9	ASSVADSYNEQF
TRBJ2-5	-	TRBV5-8	ASSRTGFEGTQY
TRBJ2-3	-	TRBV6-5	ASSWKRGGTDTQY
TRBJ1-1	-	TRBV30	AWKDRVEAF
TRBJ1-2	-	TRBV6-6	ASRSPTNYGYT
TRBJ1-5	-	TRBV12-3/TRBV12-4	ASSLSDQPQH
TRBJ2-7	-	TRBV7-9	ASSLPGQGYEQY
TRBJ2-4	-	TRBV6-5	ASSYGGARKNIQY
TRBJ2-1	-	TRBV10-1	ASSEGGGGGNEQF
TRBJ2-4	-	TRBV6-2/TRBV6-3	ASSPREKNIQY